Listed here are 9 T cell receptor beta chains from one sample, sequenced in a study of cytomegalovirus exposure and HLA in healthy donors. Vbeta (60) and Jbeta (13) primers were used in the PCR. The data were produced by immunoSEQ multiplex PCR, yet TCRdb's version contains in-frame clones alone and is incomplete. The sample lists fewer than 150,000 clones; roughly 80% were seen once. Sequences were obtained from PBMCs. All receptors derive from a man aged 50 to 59 in good health and CMV-seronegative.

This clone was seen a few times. The V call is TRBV6-4, the J call TRBJ1-1; TRBD1 agrees at 8 bases. V dropped 8 bases and J dropped 0; count of bases not matched to a gene: 2. Germline V lookup: CDR1 MRHNA, CDR2 SNTAGT. This CDR3 spans 13 amino acids. CDR3 coding DNA: TGTGCCAGCGCACAGGGGGTGAACACTGAAGCTTTCTTT. Translated, it gives CASAQGVNTEAFF.

This clone was seen more than once but under ten times. J is TRBJ2-7 and V is TRBV28; TRBD1 agrees at 8 bases. The CDR3 is made up of 17 amino acids. Germline V gene lookup returns CDR1 MDHEN and CDR2 SYDVKM. V was clipped by 2 bases and J by 1 base; unmatched bases: 10. The CDR3 reads CASSLAGGAIISYEQYF. The CDR3 DNA reads as TGTGCCAGCAGTTTAGCAGGGGGCGCGATAATATCCTACGAGCAGTACTTC.

This chain connects TRBV7-2 to TRBJ2-5, with D possibly matching TRBD1 (5 bases). CDR3 length: 15 amino acids. Per the germline V gene, CDR1 is SGHTA and CDR2 is FQGNSA. Trimming pared 5 bases from V and 4 bases from J, leaving 17 bases between. Here the CDR3 DNA reads TGTGCCAGCAGCCAACCTATAGCCAGGGCAGAGACCCAGTACTTC. Residues: CASSQPIARAETQYF.

J is TRBJ2-1 and V is TRBV6-6; possible D gene TRBD1, 7 bases. The length of the CDR3 is 14 residues. Germline CDR1 is MNHNY and CDR2 is SVGAGI (reference sequence). V gave up 3 bases and J gave up 7 bases, with 13 bases separating them. The CDR3 sequence: CASSYETGTNEQFF. CDR3 bases: TGTGCCAGCAGTTATGAGACAGGGACTAATGAGCAGTTCTTC.

The rearrangement uses TRBV11-2 and TRBJ1-4, with TRBD1 as a possible D gene (6 bases). V shed 3 bases and J shed 7 bases, with 15 bases lying between them. CDR3 size: 15 residues. Germline V gene sequence: CDR1 SGHAT, CDR2 FQNNGV. CDR3 sequence reads: CASSFATGRGEKLFF. In DNA form, the CDR3 reads TGTGCCAGCAGCTTTGCCACAGGGCGCGGTGAAAAACTGTTTTTT.

The chain couples TRBV7-9 to TRBJ2-7; 7 bases are shared with TRBD2. This CDR3 comprises 15 residues. Germline CDR1 SEHNR, CDR2 FQNEAQ (reference sequence). Trimming took 6 bases from V and 7 from J; bases not matched to a gene: 15. In nucleotides, the CDR3 is TGTGCCAGCAGATCCGGGACTTGGGAGGGAGGGGAGCAGTACTTC. Translated, it gives CASRSGTWEGGEQYF. Combining the CDR3 with reference TRBV7-9 and TRBJ2-7 gives the whole variable domain DTGVSQNPRHKITKRGQNVTFRCDPISEHNRLYWYRQTLGQGPEFLTYFQNEAQLEKSRLLSDRFSAERPKGSFSTLEIQRTEQGDSAMYLCASRSGTWEGGEQYFGPGTRLTVT.

The chain employs TRBV2 and TRBJ2-3, with D possibly matching TRBD2 (5 bases). V was trimmed by 7 bases and J by 6 bases, leaving 11 bases between them. CDR1 SNHLY and CDR2 FYNNEI come from the germline V gene. This CDR3 is 12 amino acids long. This chain's CDR3 is CASISSSDTQYF. DNA for the CDR3: TGTGCCAGCATATCTAGCTCCGATACGCAGTATTTT. The full variable domain, with the rest looked up from reference TRBV2 and TRBJ2-3, is EPEVTQTPSHQVTQMGQEVILRCVPISNHLYFYWYRQILGQKVEFLVSFYNNEISEKSEIFDDQFSVERPDGSNFTLKIRSTKLEDSAMYFCASISSSDTQYFGPGTRLTVL.

This chain joins TRBV25-1 and TRBJ1-2; TRBD1 matches at 9 bases. Per the germline V gene, CDR1 is MGHDK and CDR2 is SYGVNS. Trimming at V came to 6 bases and at J to 5 bases, leaving 7 bases not matched to a gene. CDR3 length equals 14 residues. CDR3 in amino acids: CASRGQGERYGYTF. Here the CDR3 DNA reads TGTGCCAGCAGGGGACAGGGTGAACGGTATGGCTACACCTTC.

The V gene is TRBV5-1, the J gene TRBJ2-3; perhaps TRBD2 as D (5 bases). Germline V CDR1 and CDR2: SGHRS, YFSETQ. This CDR3 is built from 14 residues. The V end was cut by 5 bases, the J end by 1 base, with 11 bases between. CDR3 DNA sequence: TGCGCCAGCAGGGACCGGGGTGGCACAGATACGCAGTATTTT. Amino acid sequence: CASRDRGGTDTQYF.